This T cell receptor (beta chain) was captured in a study of T cell repertoires in cytomegalovirus infection. This clonotype was detected only a few times. Its target is not known. MiXCR was run by TCRdb on the reads, yielding one entry per CDR3 protein. The table has some 800,000 distinct CDR3 sequences, approximately 32% seen once. Looked up from germline, CDR1 is SGHTA and CDR2 is FQGNSA. The CDR3 totals 15 residues. Trimming removed 2 bases from V and 4 bases from J; junction bases left unmatched: 6. This TCR came from a human donor in good health (CMV status not recorded). Some clones in this sample may be carry-over from other donors' samples. Sequenced material: cultured CD8+ T cells from PBMCs, taken from culture after CMV antigen stimulation. This chain connects TRBV7-2 to TRBJ1-2, with 8 bases lining up with TRBD1. The CDR3 DNA is TGTGCCAGCAGCTTAATTGAGACAGGGGCCTATGGCTACACCTTC. It encodes CASSLIETGAYGYTF. Looking up the rest from reference TRBV7-2 and TRBJ1-2 gives the full variable domain: GAGVSQSPSNKVTEKGKDVELRCDPISGHTALYWYRQSLGQGLEFLIYFQGNSAPDKSGLPSDRFSAERTGGSVSTLTIQRTQQEDSAVYLCASSLIETGAYGYTFGSGTRLTVV.